These 30 T cell receptor beta chains share one sample of origin, sequenced in a study of beta chain features in type 1 diabetes. Whole-study findings and limits: In every one of the four CD4+ subsets, TCRB CDR3s were moderately but significantly shorter in Type 1 diabetes patients.

Expressed TCRB transcripts were sequenced because the isolated RNA had all been reverse transcribed beforehand. Method: immunoSEQ multiplex PCR; TCRdb's copy keeps in-frame clones and lacks some. The sample consists of 150,000 to 200,000 clones, approximately 9% of them appearing once. These receptors have no identified antigens. The sequenced sample consisted of central memory CD4+ T cells from blood. These receptors were taken from a woman aged 18-29 years with type 1 diabetes.

This clone was seen a few times. The rearrangement uses TRBV7-9 and TRBJ2-5, with D uncertain. CDR1 is SEHNR, CDR2 FQNEAQ, per germline (reference sequence). The CDR3 has 10 residues. Trimming left V 8 bases short and J 5 bases short, with 6 bases between. CDR3 amino acids: CASSLETQYF. The CDR3 nucleotides are TGTGCCAGCTCTCTGGAGACCCAGTACTTC.

This clone was observed a few times. The CDR3 is CASSLEASGRDTQYF. The DNA of the CDR3 is TGTGCCAGCAGCTTGGAAGCGAGCGGGAGGGATACGCAGTATTTT. J is TRBJ2-3 and V is TRBV7-2; 9 bases map to TRBD2. Germline V lookup: CDR1 SGHTA, CDR2 FQGNSA. V shed 3 bases, J shed 6 bases, and the junction held 7 bases outside the gene matches. This CDR3 region has 15 residues.

CDR3 sequence: CASSGTSERGADTQYF. CDR3 sequence (DNA): TGTGCCAGTTCCGGGACTAGCGAGAGAGGGGCGGATACGCAGTATTTT. The chain combines TRBV25-1 with TRBJ2-3; the match to TRBD2 covers 10 bases. The CDR3 extends over 16 amino acids. Germline V lookup: CDR1 MGHDK, CDR2 SYGVNS. V was pared by 9 bases and J by 6 bases, with 15 bases of the junction left unmatched. Filled out from reference TRBV25-1 and TRBJ2-3, the complete variable domain reads EADIYQTPRYLVIGTGKKITLECSQTMGHDKMYWYQQDPGMELHLIHYSYGVNSTEKGDLSSESTVSRIRTEHFPLTLESARPSHTSQYLCASSGTSERGADTQYFGPGTRLTVL.

This chain uses TRBV6-5 with TRBJ2-5, with D perhaps matching TRBD1 (7 bases). Germline CDR1 and CDR2: MNHEY and SVGAGI. This CDR3 comprises 13 residues. The V and J ends lost 11 bases and 1 base respectively, with 14 bases between them. This CDR3 reads CAARQGLQETQYF. The CDR3, as DNA: TGTGCCGCCCGACAGGGACTCCAAGAGACCCAGTACTTC.

The V gene is TRBV5-1, the J gene TRBJ2-1; TRBD2 aligns across 11 bases. After removal of 1 base from V and 9 bases from J, the junction contained 9 bases not matched to a gene. CDR3 length: 16 residues. Per the germline V gene, CDR1 is SGHRS and CDR2 is YFSETQ. The DNA for the CDR3 is TGCGCCAGCAGCTTGATCTTCCTAGCGGGGGGACTTGAGCAGTTCTTC. Amino acid sequence: CASSLIFLAGGLEQFF.

The rearrangement links TRBV5-1 to TRBJ2-7, with D maybe TRBD2 (6 bases). This CDR3 is 14 amino acids long. V was trimmed by 0 bases and J by 11 bases, leaving 18 bases between them. The germline CDR1 and CDR2 sequences are SGHRS and YFSETQ. The CDR3 loop reads CASSLGAAGRGEYF. The CDR3 region has the DNA TGCGCCAGCAGCTTGGGGGCAGCGGGCCGAGGGGAGTACTTC.

The gene calls are TRBV18 and TRBJ2-2, with D tentatively TRBD1 (5 bases). The germline V gene encodes CDR1 KGHSH and CDR2 LQKENI. Trimming took 1 base from V and 5 from J, leaving 8 bases between them. This CDR3 has 14 amino acids. The CDR3 region has the DNA TGTGCCAGCTCACCACAACAGGAGACCGGGGAGCTGTTTTTT. It translates to CASSPQQETGELFF.

The chain combines TRBV28 with TRBJ2-1; the match to TRBD1 covers 10 bases. The V and J ends lost 2 bases and 7 bases, in that order; junction bases with no gene match: 8. The CDR3 length is 16 residues. CDR1 and CDR2 (germline): MDHEN, SYDVKM. The CDR3, as DNA: TGTGCCAGCAGTTTAGTCGGGACAGGGGTACAAAATGAGCAGTTCTTC. It specifies CASSLVGTGVQNEQFF.

As regards this clone: The junction departs from germline at one end; a sequencing error may be responsible. V and J are TRBV6-1 and TRBJ1-1; TRBD1 aligns across 8 bases. The CDR3 sequence is 16 residues long. CDR1 is MNHNS and CDR2 is SASEGT in the germline V gene. CDR3 coding DNA: TGTGCCAGCAGTGAGCCAGGGGGCGCGATAAACACTGAAGCTTTCTTC. This sequence encodes CASSEPGGAINTEAFF.

The chain recombines TRBV30 with TRBJ1-1; D perhaps matches TRBD1 (6 bases). CDR3 length equals 15 residues. V lost 0 bases and J lost 4, with 15 bases in between. Germline CDR1 is GTSNPN and CDR2 is SVGIG (reference sequence). The CDR3 DNA follows: TGTGCCTGGAGTGTACAGGGCCGTTTGGGCACTGAAGCTTTCTTT. It specifies CAWSVQGRLGTEAFF.

This clone came up many times. The J gene is TRBJ2-2, the V gene TRBV4-3; D is unclear. In germline, CDR1 is LGHNA, CDR2 YSLEER. The CDR3 has 11 amino acids. The V gene lost 3 bases and the J gene lost 6 bases, with 2 bases spanning the gap. The CDR3, as DNA: TGCGCCAGCAGCCACGCCGGGGAGCTGTTTTTT. It specifies CASSHAGELFF.

This clone has just a few counts. This chain joins TRBV19 and TRBJ1-2; TRBD1 agrees at 8 bases. After removal of 2 bases from V and 4 bases from J, the junction contained 15 bases not matched to a gene. The CDR3 totals 18 residues. Per germline, CDR1 LNHDA and CDR2 SQIVND (reference sequence). Here the CDR3 reads CASSIRGRGRDRSYGYTF. The CDR3 nucleotides read TGTGCCAGTAGTATAAGGGGAAGGGGTCGGGACAGGAGCTATGGCTACACCTTC.

This clone appeared a few times. The rearrangement links TRBV27 to TRBJ1-5; D not resolved. Looked up from germline, CDR1 is MNHEY and CDR2 is SMNVEV (reference sequence). The CDR3 consists of 12 residues. Trimming stripped 3 bases from V and 5 bases from J, with 5 bases between. DNA of the CDR3: TGTGCCAGCAGTTTCGCGGATCAGCCCCAGCATTTT. Its protein product is CASSFADQPQHF.

The chain is built from TRBV18 and TRBJ1-1, with 10 bases fitting TRBD1. Losses at the gene ends were 3 bases for V and 3 bases for J; bases not matched to a gene: 10. The CDR3 has 17 residues. Germline V gene data show CDR1 as KGHSH and CDR2 as LQKENI. Here the CDR3 DNA reads TGTGCCAGCTCACCTGTCCCGGGACAGGGGATGGACACTGAAGCTTTCTTT. It encodes CASSPVPGQGMDTEAFF.

This clone was recorded a few times. Mismatch with germline at one junction end may stem from a read error. The rearrangement links TRBV6-6 to TRBJ1-2; 8 bases agree with TRBD1. Germline CDR1 and CDR2: MNHNY and SVGAGI (reference sequence). The CDR3 covers 14 residues. The CDR3 DNA follows: TGTGCCAGCACTTACCCACAGGGGGAGGGAGGCTACACCTTC. Encoded protein: CASTYPQGEGGYTF.

This clone was detected only a few times. The chain couples TRBV19 to TRBJ1-5, with D possibly matching TRBD1 (5 bases). Germline-derived CDR1 and CDR2 are LNHDA and SQIVND (reference sequence). V was pared by 9 bases and J by 2 bases, with 14 bases between. The CDR3 sequence is 14 residues long. The CDR3, as DNA: TGTGCCAGCGCCGACAGAATCGGCAATCAGCCCCAGCATTTT. It specifies CASADRIGNQPQHF.

To note about this clone: An end of the junction does not agree with germline; a read error may underlie this. The chain recombines TRBV5-4 with TRBJ2-7; 10 positions match TRBD2. This CDR3 spans 14 amino acids. CDR1 and CDR2 from the germline V gene are SGHNT and YYREEE (reference sequence). The CDR3 DNA reads as TGCGCCAGCAGCGCAGGACTAGCGGAATACGAGCAGTACTTC. This codes for CASSAGLAEYEQYF.

This sequence joins TRBV29-1 and TRBJ1-3; a possible D gene is TRBD1 (5 bases). Trimming stripped 4 bases from V and 2 bases from J, with 6 bases between. CDR1 is SQVTM and CDR2 is ANQGSEA in the germline V gene. The CDR3 extends over 12 amino acids. The CDR3 reads CSVGGAGNTIYF. In DNA, the CDR3 is TGCAGCGTTGGGGGGGCTGGAAACACCATATATTTT.

On this clone itself: The junction and the germline gene differ at one end; a read error may be behind it. The chain is built from TRBV7-9 and TRBJ2-5; perhaps TRBD2 as D (7 bases). Germline V gives CDR1 SEHNR, CDR2 FQNEAQ (reference sequence). This CDR3 has 13 amino acids. This chain's CDR3 is CASSPVAGAHSNF. The CDR3 coding sequence is TGTGCCAGCAGCCCCGTGGCGGGGGCCCATTCCAACTTC. Filled out from reference TRBV7-9 and TRBJ2-5, the complete variable domain reads DTGVSQNPRHKITKRGQNVTFRCDPISEHNRLYWYRQTLGQGPEFLTYFQNEAQLEKSRLLSDRFSAERPKGSFSTLEIQRTEQGDSAMYLCASSPVAGAHSNFGPGTRLLVL.

This clone was recorded a few times. The chain employs TRBV11-1 and TRBJ2-7; no firm D call. V was clipped by 1 base and J by 1 base, with 5 bases between them. This CDR3 comprises 13 residues. The germline gives CDR1 SGHAT, CDR2 FQDESV (reference sequence). DNA of the CDR3: TGTGCCAGCAGCTTAGGGCAGTCCTACGAGCAGTACTTC. Translation gives CASSLGQSYEQYF.

This clone was seen more than once but under ten times. V gene TRBV11-2 combines with J gene TRBJ2-7; 7 nucleotides match TRBD1. The germline gives CDR1 SGHAT, CDR2 FQNNGV. There are 13 residues in the CDR3. Trimming at V came to 3 bases and at J to 9 bases, leaving 8 bases not matched to a gene. The CDR3 region has the DNA TGTGCCAGCAGCTTGGGAACCGACAGGGCGCAGTACTTC. Its translation is CASSLGTDRAQYF.

This chain uses TRBV14 with TRBJ1-3; D might be TRBD1 (5 bases). The CDR3 runs to 14 residues. Per the germline V gene, CDR1 is SGHDN and CDR2 is FVKESK. V lost 4 bases and J lost 1, with 8 bases in between. Here the CDR3 reads CASSRAGSGNTIYF. The DNA of the CDR3 is TGTGCCAGCAGCCGGGCAGGGTCTGGAAACACCATATATTTT.

The V gene is TRBV5-1, the J gene TRBJ2-2, with D tentatively TRBD2 (6 bases). Germline CDR1 is SGHRS and CDR2 is YFSETQ. The CDR3 runs 15 residues. V lost 4 bases and J 3 bases, leaving 13 bases between the germline ends. The CDR3, as DNA: TGCGCCAGCAGCCCCGGGACTCCTCACACCGGGGAGCTGTTTTTT. Protein product: CASSPGTPHTGELFF.

V usage is TRBV7-2 and J usage is TRBJ2-1; D may be TRBD2 (6 bases). Germline V gene data show CDR1 as SGHTA and CDR2 as FQGNSA. V lost 5 bases, J lost 3 bases, and 17 bases lay in between. This CDR3 has 16 amino acids. The CDR3 sequence: CASSLRWEVLYNEQFF. The CDR3 bases are TGTGCCAGCAGCCTCAGATGGGAGGTACTCTACAATGAGCAGTTCTTC.

This clone has just a few counts. The chain employs TRBV20-1 and TRBJ2-5; unclear D gene. The CDR3 covers 11 residues. With 2 bases removed from V and 3 bases from J, the gap between germline ends came to 4 bases. In germline, CDR1 is DFQATT, CDR2 SNEGSKA (reference sequence). CDR3 in amino acids: CSARFEETQYF. The CDR3 nucleotides are TGCAGTGCTAGATTCGAAGAGACCCAGTACTTC.

This clone was seen only a few times. V usage is TRBV20-1 and J usage is TRBJ2-3, with D possibly being TRBD1 (6 bases). There are 11 residues in the CDR3. The germline V and J ends were trimmed by 2 bases and 8 bases, with 8 bases remaining between them. Germline CDR1 is DFQATT and CDR2 is SNEGSKA (reference sequence). Written as DNA, the CDR3 is TGCAGTGCTAGACTGGACAGTACGCAGTATTTT. Amino acid sequence: CSARLDSTQYF.

The CDR3 loop reads CASSPGTTGGFGYYGYTF. The CDR3 DNA reads as TGTGCCAGCAGCCCCGGAACGACAGGGGGCTTTGGATACTATGGCTACACCTTC. This chain uses TRBV7-9 with TRBJ1-2, with 10 positions matching TRBD1. The CDR3 has 18 amino acids. The ends lost 5 bases at V and 3 bases at J; junction bases unmatched: 15. In germline, CDR1 is SEHNR, CDR2 FQNEAQ (reference sequence).

The chain uses TRBV11-3 and TRBJ2-1; 8 nucleotides align to TRBD1. J was trimmed by 12 bases and V by 4 bases; bases with no gene match: 14. Looked up from germline, CDR1 is SGHNT and CDR2 is YENEEA. This CDR3 is built from 15 residues. CDR3 residues: CASSSRTGTLAPQFF. CDR3 nucleotides: TGTGCCAGCAGCTCCCGGACAGGGACCCTCGCACCGCAGTTCTTC.

The sample holds a few counts of this clone. This chain connects TRBV30 to TRBJ2-1, with 10 nucleotides matching TRBD2. V lost 4 bases to trimming and J lost 0 bases; unmatched junction nucleotides: 6. The germline V gene encodes CDR1 GTSNPN and CDR2 SVGIG (reference sequence). CDR3 length equals 16 residues. The CDR3 DNA follows: TGTGCCTGGAATAGACTAGCGGGCCACTCCTACAATGAGCAGTTCTTC. Protein product: CAWNRLAGHSYNEQFF.

The chain couples TRBV2 to TRBJ2-1, with D perhaps TRBD2 (5 bases). The germline gives CDR1 SNHLY, CDR2 FYNNEI. The CDR3 contains 14 residues. With 3 bases removed from V and 9 bases from J, the gap between germline ends came to 15 bases. The CDR3 reads CASSDIGELIEQFF. The CDR3 nucleotides are TGTGCCAGCAGTGATATTGGGGAGCTCATTGAGCAGTTCTTC.